This entry lists 30 T cell receptor beta chains sequenced from one sample in a study of cytomegalovirus exposure and HLA in healthy donors (dated by TCRdb to 2016 to 2017). Libraries were constructed by the immunoSEQ multiplex PCR assay. The clones in this table, taken by TCRdb from immuneACCESS, are in-frame only. Not every clone is retained; where verified, under half of the shortfall comes from an unresolved V gene, and the cause of the rest is unknown. This sample gives 120,000 to 150,000 clones in total; roughly 90% of them show up just once. The ten largest account for 0.55% to 0.8% of the sample. The source material was PBMCs. These receptors were collected from a man between 18 and 29 years old in good health and CMV-seronegative.

This clone came up a few times. The chain is built from TRBV13 and TRBJ1-6, with D tentatively TRBD1 (5 bases). Germline V gene sequence: CDR1 PRHDT, CDR2 FYEKMQ (reference sequence). Trimming removed 2 bases from V and 0 bases from J, with 5 bases in between. The CDR3 contains 15 residues. The CDR3 nucleotides read TGTGCCAGCAGCTTACAGGGCTCCTATAATTCACCCCTCCACTTT. Translation: CASSLQGSYNSPLHF.

Only one count was recorded for this clone. This chain links TRBV14 with TRBJ1-6; TRBD1 aligns across 7 bases. Losses at the gene ends were 2 bases for V and 7 bases for J; bases not matched to a gene: 5. The CDR3 runs to 15 residues. Germline V gives CDR1 SGHDN, CDR2 FVKESK. The CDR3 protein is CASSQFRDRNSPLHF. CDR3 sequence (DNA): TGTGCCAGCAGCCAATTCCGGGACAGAAATTCACCCCTCCACTTT.

V and J are TRBV27 and TRBJ2-5; 9 bases are a match to TRBD2. Per the germline V gene, CDR1 is MNHEY and CDR2 is SMNVEV (reference sequence). CDR3 length equals 14 residues. J was trimmed by 5 bases and V by 5 bases; bases with no gene match: 6. In DNA form, the CDR3 reads TGTGCCAGCAGTCCGGGACTAGCAGCGGAGACCCAGTACTTC. This encodes CASSPGLAAETQYF.

This chain uses TRBV5-1 with TRBJ2-1, with 10 nucleotides matching TRBD1. The germline V gene encodes CDR1 SGHRS and CDR2 YFSETQ. After removal of 5 bases from V and 3 bases from J, the junction contained 5 bases not matched to a gene. This CDR3 comprises 15 residues. CDR3 nucleotide sequence: TGCGCCAGCAGGTTAGGGACAGGGGACTACAATGAGCAGTTCTTC. Amino acids: CASRLGTGDYNEQFF.

V usage is TRBV20-1 and J usage is TRBJ1-1, with a weak D call TRBD1 (5 bases). V was clipped by 8 bases and J by 0 bases, with 7 bases between them. Germline V CDR1 and CDR2: DFQATT, SNEGSKA (reference sequence). The CDR3 contains 11 residues. CDR3 coding DNA: TGCAGTACAGGATTGAACACTGAAGCTTTCTTT. This sequence encodes CSTGLNTEAFF.

The chain employs TRBV7-7 and TRBJ2-6; no clear D gene. The germline CDR1 and CDR2 sequences are SSHAT and FNYEAQ (reference sequence). The V gene lost 2 bases and the J gene lost 0 bases, with 11 bases spanning the gap. The CDR3 covers 17 residues. Written as DNA, the CDR3 is TGTGCCAGCAGCTTAACCCCCCGCGGCTCTGGGGCCAACGTCCTGACTTTC. Its translation is CASSLTPRGSGANVLTF.

The CDR3 bases are TGTGCCAGCAGTTTAGCTGGGGGGCAGGGGGGTTCACCCCTCCACTTT. Amino acids: CASSLAGGQGGSPLHF. V and J are TRBV27 and TRBJ1-6; 7 bases line up with TRBD1. CDR3 size: 16 residues. Per the germline V gene, CDR1 is MNHEY and CDR2 is SMNVEV (reference sequence). The V segment lost 2 bases and the J segment 9 bases; nucleotides outside the gene matches: 10.

CDR3 sequence reads: CASSLAGGLEAFF. The CDR3 DNA follows: TGTGCCAGCAGCTTGGCCGGAGGCCTAGAAGCTTTCTTT. J is TRBJ1-1 and V is TRBV5-4; D remains ambiguous. This CDR3 has 13 residues. V lost 0 bases and J 8 bases, leaving 11 bases between the germline ends. Germline V gene lookup returns CDR1 SGHNT and CDR2 YYREEE (reference sequence). Filled out from reference TRBV5-4 and TRBJ1-1, the complete variable domain reads ETGVTQSPTHLIKTRGQQVTLRCSSQSGHNTVSWYQQALGQGPQFIFQYYREEENGRGNFPPRFSGLQFPNYSSELNVNALELDDSALYLCASSLAGGLEAFFGQGTRLTVV.

The CDR3: CASRPPLGLAGDQQFF. As DNA, the CDR3 is TGTGCCAGCAGACCACCCCTCGGACTAGCGGGAGACCAGCAGTTCTTC. The rearrangement links TRBV6-4 to TRBJ2-1; 13 bases line up with TRBD2. Losses at the gene ends were 6 bases for V and 11 bases for J; bases not matched to a gene: 13. The CDR3 is 16 amino acids. Germline V gives CDR1 MRHNA, CDR2 SNTAGT.

This clone occurred once. The chain joins TRBV25-1 to TRBJ2-7, with no clear D. Trimming shortened V by 4 bases and J by 2 bases, and 9 bases separated the two germline ends. Germline V CDR1 and CDR2: MGHDK, SYGVNS. The CDR3 contains 13 residues. CDR3 nucleotides: TGTGCCAGCAGTGGAGGCGGAGCCTACGAGCAGTACGTC. It is translated as CASSGGGAYEQYV.

This chain connects TRBV7-2 to TRBJ2-6, with D maybe TRBD1 (6 bases). The CDR3 runs 17 residues. The V gene's germline CDR1 is SGHTA and CDR2 FQGNSA. Trimming removed 6 bases from V and 0 bases from J, with 15 bases in between. The CDR3 is CASSRGTGNSGANVLTF. In DNA form, the CDR3 reads TGTGCCAGCAGTCGGGGAACAGGGAACTCTGGGGCCAACGTCCTGACTTTC.

This clone has just a few counts. The chain is built from TRBV5-1 and TRBJ2-5, with no clear D. V dropped 0 bases and J dropped 5 bases, with 11 bases sitting between them. The CDR3 totals 14 residues. The germline CDR1 and CDR2 sequences are SGHRS and YFSETQ. CDR3 in amino acids: CASSLALGRETQYF. The CDR3 DNA reads TGCGCCAGCAGCTTGGCGCTAGGAAGGGAGACCCAGTACTTC.

The chain has TRBV7-6 and TRBJ2-1; D call uncertain. The CDR3 is made up of 13 amino acids. The V end was cut by 3 bases, the J end by 5 bases, with 8 bases between. Germline V gene lookup returns CDR1 SGHVS and CDR2 FNYEAQ. CDR3 DNA sequence: TGTGCCAGCAGCTTTCCCGGAGACAATGAGCAGTTCTTC. Translated: CASSFPGDNEQFF.

This clone was observed once. This chain links TRBV4-3 with TRBJ2-3; D is unclear. Per germline, CDR1 LGHNA and CDR2 YSLEER. The CDR3 sequence is 13 residues long. V lost 0 bases and J 6 bases, leaving 7 bases between the germline ends. The CDR3 here is CASSQDSRDTQYF. CDR3 sequence (DNA): TGCGCCAGCAGCCAAGATTCTCGGGATACGCAGTATTTT.

This clone was seen a few times. The rearrangement links TRBV27 to TRBJ1-6; maybe TRBD1 (5 bases). From germline, CDR1 is MNHEY and CDR2 SMNVEV (reference sequence). The length of the CDR3 is 12 residues. V was clipped by 5 bases and J by 9 bases, with 8 bases between them. The DNA of the CDR3 is TGTGCCAGCAGTAGGGGAATTTCACCCCTCCACTTT. Protein: CASSRGISPLHF.

This chain joins TRBV5-1 and TRBJ2-7; the D gene is possibly TRBD1 (6 bases). Trimming removed 0 bases at V and 3 bases at J, with 22 bases between. This CDR3 comprises 18 residues. From germline, CDR1 is SGHRS and CDR2 YFSETQ. The CDR3 is CASSLAVRAGVDFYEQYF. The CDR3 nucleotides read TGCGCCAGCAGCTTGGCCGTTCGGGCAGGGGTGGACTTCTACGAGCAGTACTTC.

V and J are TRBV13 and TRBJ1-1; 8 bases align to TRBD1. Germline V CDR1 and CDR2: PRHDT, FYEKMQ (reference sequence). The CDR3 has 14 residues. Trimming at V came to 5 bases and at J to 0 bases, leaving 2 bases not matched to a gene. The chain's CDR3 is CASSPGQVNTEAFF. CDR3 coding DNA: TGTGCCAGCAGCCCGGGACAGGTGAACACTGAAGCTTTCTTT.

This clone was recorded once. V usage is TRBV27 and J usage is TRBJ2-7; 9 nucleotides match TRBD1. The ends lost 5 bases at V and 2 bases at J; junction bases unmatched: 7. Germline V gene sequence: CDR1 MNHEY, CDR2 SMNVEV (reference sequence). The CDR3 contains 15 residues. In DNA form, the CDR3 reads TGTGCCAGCAGTCCCCCCCGGGACAGGGCCTACGAGCAGTACGTC. This translates into CASSPPRDRAYEQYV.

The chain links TRBV5-1 to TRBJ1-2; maybe TRBD1 (6 bases). The V end was cut by 2 bases, the J end by 8 bases, with 10 bases between. The CDR3 totals 12 residues. The germline CDR1 and CDR2 sequences are SGHRS and YFSETQ. Written as DNA, the CDR3 is TGCGCCAGCAGCTTTGACAGGAGCGGCTACACCTTC. Translated: CASSFDRSGYTF.

The chain has TRBV6-5 and TRBJ1-2, with a possible D match to TRBD1 (5 bases). Deletions cut 2 bases from V and 4 bases from J, with 14 bases between. The germline V gene has CDR1 MNHEY and CDR2 SVGAGI. The CDR3 is 15 residues long. The DNA of the CDR3 is TGTGCCAGCAGTTACGTCAGGGATCGAGGCTATGGCTACACCTTC. Translated: CASSYVRDRGYGYTF.

The chain uses TRBV5-1 and TRBJ2-5; unclear D gene. Germline values: CDR1 SGHRS, CDR2 YFSETQ. This CDR3 is 14 amino acids long. V lost 0 bases to trimming and J lost 6 bases, with 12 bases between them. As DNA, the CDR3 is TGCGCCAGCAGCTTGGCCGTGAATAGCAAGACCCAGTACTTC. This sequence encodes CASSLAVNSKTQYF.

This clone appeared once. The rearrangement links TRBV29-1 to TRBJ1-2, with 10 nucleotides matching TRBD1. The length of the CDR3 is 16 residues. Germline V CDR1 and CDR2: SQVTM, ANQGSEA. V was pared by 3 bases and J by 11 bases, with 18 bases of the junction left unmatched. The CDR3, as DNA: TGCAGCGTTGATAGAGGGTCGACAGGGGGCGCGTGGTGGTACACCTTC. Translating it yields CSVDRGSTGGAWWYTF.

The rearrangement links TRBV2 to TRBJ2-7; weak D call: TRBD1 (5 bases). The germline V and J ends were trimmed by 4 bases and 2 bases, with 12 bases remaining between them. From germline, CDR1 is SNHLY and CDR2 FYNNEI. The CDR3 contains 14 residues. Here the CDR3 DNA reads TGTGCCAGCAGTGGTGGTGACAGACCCTACGAGCAGTACGTC. It codes for CASSGGDRPYEQYV.

The rearrangement uses TRBV29-1 and TRBJ2-6; TRBD2 is a possible D gene (6 bases). CDR1 and CDR2 (germline): SQVTM, ANQGSEA. The CDR3 totals 14 residues. The V end lost 8 bases, the J end lost 0 bases, and 11 bases lay between the germline ends. CDR3 DNA sequence: TGCAGCATCACGGGGGACTCTGGGGCCAACGTCCTGACTTTC. Translating gives CSITGDSGANVLTF.

The J gene is TRBJ2-2, the V gene TRBV9, with 10 bases that match TRBD2. The CDR3 length is 18 residues. Germline trimming cut 1 base from V and 1 base from J; bases unmatched to any gene: 7. Germline V gene data show CDR1 as SGDLS and CDR2 as YYNGEE. The CDR3 DNA reads TGTGCCAGCAGCGTAAGAACTAGCGGGGCACAGAACACCGGGGAGCTGTTTTTT. Amino acid sequence: CASSVRTSGAQNTGELFF.

Here the CDR3 reads CASSSVVWAGEKLFF. The CDR3 nucleotides are TGTGCCAGTAGTTCAGTTGTCTGGGCGGGGGAAAAACTGTTTTTT. The chain is built from TRBV19 and TRBJ1-4; no definite D call. Trimming stripped 5 bases from V and 8 bases from J, with 18 bases between. This CDR3 is 15 amino acids long. Germline CDR1 LNHDA, CDR2 SQIVND (reference sequence).

The genes are TRBV7-9 and TRBJ2-1; 8 bases line up with TRBD1. After removal of 1 base from V and 5 bases from J, the junction contained 7 bases not matched to a gene. The CDR3 sequence is 16 residues long. The germline V gene encodes CDR1 SEHNR and CDR2 FQNEAQ (reference sequence). The CDR3 sequence: CASSLELTGAHNEQFF. The CDR3 DNA sequence: TGTGCCAGCAGCTTAGAGTTGACAGGGGCTCACAATGAGCAGTTCTTC.

The chain links TRBV11-3 to TRBJ2-1, with D tentatively TRBD2 (6 bases). Trimming removed 2 bases from V and 9 bases from J, with 20 bases in between. The CDR3 is 16 residues long. Germline CDR1 SGHNT, CDR2 YENEEA. The CDR3 reads CASSLHSSAVEVEQFF. CDR3 bases: TGTGCCAGCAGCTTACACTCTAGCGCCGTAGAGGTTGAGCAGTTCTTC.

The rearrangement links TRBV5-6 to TRBJ1-4; 7 nucleotides line up with TRBD1. The CDR3 loop spans 14 amino acids. Losses at the gene ends were 3 bases for V and 4 bases for J; bases not matched to a gene: 3. Germline V gene data show CDR1 as SGHDT and CDR2 as YYEEEE. The CDR3 DNA follows: TGTGCCAGCAGCTGGGGACAGAGTAATGAAAAACTGTTTTTT. Its protein product is CASSWGQSNEKLFF.

This clone was recorded once. V and J are TRBV7-9 and TRBJ1-3, with a weak D call TRBD1 (5 bases). This CDR3 is 12 amino acids long. The germline V and J ends were trimmed by 3 bases and 7 bases, with 7 bases remaining between them. The germline V gene has CDR1 SEHNR and CDR2 FQNEAQ (reference sequence). CDR3 DNA sequence: TGTGCCAGCAGCTTGGGGGGGAACACCATATATTTT. The encoded protein is CASSLGGNTIYF.